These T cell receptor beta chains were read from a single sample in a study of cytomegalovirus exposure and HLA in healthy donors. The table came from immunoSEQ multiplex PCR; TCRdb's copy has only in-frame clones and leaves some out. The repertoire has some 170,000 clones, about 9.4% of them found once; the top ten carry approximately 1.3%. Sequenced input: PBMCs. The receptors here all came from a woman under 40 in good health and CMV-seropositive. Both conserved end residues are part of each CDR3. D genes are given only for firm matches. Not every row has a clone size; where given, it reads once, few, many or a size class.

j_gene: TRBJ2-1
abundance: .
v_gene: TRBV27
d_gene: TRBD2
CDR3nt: TGTGCCAGCAGTTTGAGCGGGAGGGCTTACAATGAGCAGTTCTTC
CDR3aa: CASSLSGRAYNEQFF

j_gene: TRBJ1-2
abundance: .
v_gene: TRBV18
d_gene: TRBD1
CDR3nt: TGTGCCAGCTCACCACGGGACAGGACCTCGGATGGCTACACCTTC
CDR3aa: CASSPRDRTSDGYTF

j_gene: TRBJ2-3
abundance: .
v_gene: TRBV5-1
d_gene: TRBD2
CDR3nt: TGCGCCAGCAGCTCCGGACTAGCAACAGATACGCAGTATTTT
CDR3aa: CASSSGLATDTQYF

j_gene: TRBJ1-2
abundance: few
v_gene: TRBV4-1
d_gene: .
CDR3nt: TGCGCCAGCAGCGAGCGATACGGGGGCTACACCTTC
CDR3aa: CASSERYGGYTF

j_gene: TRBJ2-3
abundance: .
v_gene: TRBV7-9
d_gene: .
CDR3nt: TGTGCCAGCAGCTTACAGCGCCAAACCTCAGATACGCAGTATTTT
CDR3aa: CASSLQRQTSDTQYF

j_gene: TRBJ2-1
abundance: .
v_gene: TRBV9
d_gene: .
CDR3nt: TGTGCCAGCAGCGTAGACCGTTCCGGGAGCTTTTATGAGCAGTTCTTC
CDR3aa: CASSVDRSGSFYEQFF

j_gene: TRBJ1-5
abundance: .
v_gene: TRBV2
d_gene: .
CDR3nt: TGTGTCGCGGGGAGGGATAGCAATCAGCCCCAGCATTTT
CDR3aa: CVAGRDSNQPQHF

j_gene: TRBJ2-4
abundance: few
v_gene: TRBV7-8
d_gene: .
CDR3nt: TGTGCCAGCAGCTTAGGCGGCGGAGGCCAAGACATTCAGTACTTC
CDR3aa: CASSLGGGGQDIQYF

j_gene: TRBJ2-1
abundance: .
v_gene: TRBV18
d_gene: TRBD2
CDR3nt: TGTGCCAGCTCACCACAAAGCGGGAGTTACAATGAGCAGTTCTTC
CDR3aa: CASSPQSGSYNEQFF

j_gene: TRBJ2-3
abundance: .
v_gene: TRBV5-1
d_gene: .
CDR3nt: TGCGCCAGCAGCTCCAACTCAGGGGCTTCAGATACGCAGTATTTT
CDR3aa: CASSSNSGASDTQYF

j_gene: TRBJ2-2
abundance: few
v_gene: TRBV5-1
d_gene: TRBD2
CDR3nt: TGCGCCAGCACCCCTTCCGTGGGAGGGGCCGGGGAGCTGTTTTTT
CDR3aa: CASTPSVGGAGELFF

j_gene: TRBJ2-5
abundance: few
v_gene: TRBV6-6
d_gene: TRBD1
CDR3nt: TGTGCCAGCAGCCCTGGGACAGGGGTAAAAGAGACCCAGTACTTC
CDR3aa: CASSPGTGVKETQYF

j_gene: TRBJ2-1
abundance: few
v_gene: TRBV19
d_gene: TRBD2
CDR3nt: TGTGCCAGTAGTCTCCGGACTAGCGGCCGCAATGAGCAGTTCTTC
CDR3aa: CASSLRTSGRNEQFF

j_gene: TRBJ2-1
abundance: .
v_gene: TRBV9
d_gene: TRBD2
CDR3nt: TGTGCCAGCAGCGTAGAAGTGTCGGGGGGGGGCCCGTTCTTC
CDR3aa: CASSVEVSGGGPFF

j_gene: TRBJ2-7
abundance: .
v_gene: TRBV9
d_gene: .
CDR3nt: TGTGCCAGCAGCGTAGACCGGGGAGCCGACCTTCGGCGGGAGCAGTACTTC
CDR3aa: CASSVDRGADLRREQYF

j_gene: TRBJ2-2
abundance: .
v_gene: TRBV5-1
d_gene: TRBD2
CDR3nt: TGCGCCAGCAGTCAAGGACTAGCGGGGAACACCGGGGAGCTGTTTTTT
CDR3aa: CASSQGLAGNTGELFF

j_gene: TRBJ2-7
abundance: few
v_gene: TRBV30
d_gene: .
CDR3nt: TGTGCCTGGAGTGTACAAGGGGGAACCGAGCAGTACTTC
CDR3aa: CAWSVQGGTEQYF

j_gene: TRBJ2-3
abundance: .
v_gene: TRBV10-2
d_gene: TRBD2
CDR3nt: TGCGCCAGCAGTGAAAGGAGAGTAGCGGGAATAGGTACAGATACGCAGTATTTT
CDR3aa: CASSERRVAGIGTDTQYF

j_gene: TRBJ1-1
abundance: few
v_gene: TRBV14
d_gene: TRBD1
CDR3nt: TGTGCCAGCAGCCATAGGGACAGCAACACTGAAGCTTTCTTT
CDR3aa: CASSHRDSNTEAFF

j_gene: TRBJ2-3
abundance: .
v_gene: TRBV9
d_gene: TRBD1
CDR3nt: TGTGCCAGCAGCCCGACAGGGGCTACTAGCACAGATACGCAGTATTTT
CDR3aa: CASSPTGATSTDTQYF

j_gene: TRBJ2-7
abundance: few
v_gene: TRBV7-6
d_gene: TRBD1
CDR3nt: TGTGCCAGCAGCTTAGAGGCAGGGGGCGGGTACGAGCAGTACTTC
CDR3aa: CASSLEAGGGYEQYF

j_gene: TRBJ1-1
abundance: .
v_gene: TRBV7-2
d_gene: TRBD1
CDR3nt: TGTGCCAGCAGCGCCGGACAGGGGGTGACTGAAGCTTTCTTT
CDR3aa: CASSAGQGVTEAFF

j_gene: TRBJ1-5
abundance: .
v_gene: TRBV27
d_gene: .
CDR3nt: TGTGCCAGCAGTTTATGGGGGCGGAGCAATCAGCCCCAGCATTTT
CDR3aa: CASSLWGRSNQPQHF

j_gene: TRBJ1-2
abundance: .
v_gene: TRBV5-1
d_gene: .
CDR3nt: TGCGCCAGCAGCTTGGGCGGGGAGGCCAACTATGGCTACACCTTC
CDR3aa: CASSLGGEANYGYTF

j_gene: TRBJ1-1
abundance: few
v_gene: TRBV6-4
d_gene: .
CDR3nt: TGTGCCAGCAGCTCACAGGGGAACACTGAAGCTTTCTTT
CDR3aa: CASSSQGNTEAFF

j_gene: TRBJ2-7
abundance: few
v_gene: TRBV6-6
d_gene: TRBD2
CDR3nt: TGTGCCAGCAGTTTCCAGACTAGCGGGAGTAAGCACGAGCAGTACTTC
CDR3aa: CASSFQTSGSKHEQYF

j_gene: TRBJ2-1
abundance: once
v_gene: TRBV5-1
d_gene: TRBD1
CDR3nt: TGCGCCAGCAAGGGGGACAGCACAACGTACAATGAGCAGTTCTTC
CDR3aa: CASKGDSTTYNEQFF

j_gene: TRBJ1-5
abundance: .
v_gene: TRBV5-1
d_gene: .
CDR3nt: TGCGCCAGCAGCTTGGCTGGCAATCAGCCCCAGCATTTT
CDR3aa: CASSLAGNQPQHF

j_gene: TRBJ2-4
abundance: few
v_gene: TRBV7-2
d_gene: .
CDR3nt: TGTGCCAGCAGCTTATTTCAGGGTTCCAAAAACATTCAGTACTTC
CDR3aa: CASSLFQGSKNIQYF

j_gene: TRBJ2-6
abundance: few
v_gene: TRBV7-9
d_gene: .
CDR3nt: TGTGCCAGCAGTACAGGCTCTGGGGCCAACGTCCTGACTTTC
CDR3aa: CASSTGSGANVLTF

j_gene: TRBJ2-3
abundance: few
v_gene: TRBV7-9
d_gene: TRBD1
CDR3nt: TGTGCCAGCAGCTTAAAGGACAGGGGAGATACGCAGTATTTT
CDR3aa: CASSLKDRGDTQYF

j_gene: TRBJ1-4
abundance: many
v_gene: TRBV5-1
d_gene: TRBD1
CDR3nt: TGCGCCAGCAGCCGTGAGGGACAGGGGGCCCCTAATGAAAAACTGTTTTTT
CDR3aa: CASSREGQGAPNEKLFF

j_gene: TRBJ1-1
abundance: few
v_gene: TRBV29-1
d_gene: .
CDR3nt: TGCAGCGCCGACCCCAGGGGCCACACTGAAGCTTTCTTT
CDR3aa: CSADPRGHTEAFF

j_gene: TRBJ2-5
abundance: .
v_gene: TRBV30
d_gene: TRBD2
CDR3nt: TGTGCCTGGAGCGCTAGCGGCCAAGAGACCCAGTACTTC
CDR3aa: CAWSASGQETQYF

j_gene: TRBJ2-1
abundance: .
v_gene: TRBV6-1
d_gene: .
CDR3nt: TGTGCCAGCACCAAAGGACAGTCGTGGGATGAGCAGTTCTTC
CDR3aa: CASTKGQSWDEQFF

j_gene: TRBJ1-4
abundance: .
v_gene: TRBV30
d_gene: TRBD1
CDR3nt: TGTGCCTGGAAGACAGGGGGCTCGTTCAAACTGTTTTTT
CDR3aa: CAWKTGGSFKLFF

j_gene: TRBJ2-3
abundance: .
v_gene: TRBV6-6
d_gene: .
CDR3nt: TGTGCCACCTCCTTTGGCACAGATACGCAGTATTTT
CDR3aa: CATSFGTDTQYF

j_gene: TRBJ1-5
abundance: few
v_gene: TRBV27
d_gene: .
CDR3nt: TGTGCCAGCAGTTTAAGGGGTAATCAGCCCCAGCATTTT
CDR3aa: CASSLRGNQPQHF

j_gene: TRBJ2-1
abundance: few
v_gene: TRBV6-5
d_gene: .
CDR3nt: TGTGCCAGCAGTTATGGTGGCGGTTCCTACAATGAGCAGTTCTTC
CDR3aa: CASSYGGGSYNEQFF

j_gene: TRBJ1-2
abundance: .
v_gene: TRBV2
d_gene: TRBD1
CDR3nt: TGTGCCAGCAGACCCAACCTGGACAGGGTAGGACGCTACACCTTC
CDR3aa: CASRPNLDRVGRYTF

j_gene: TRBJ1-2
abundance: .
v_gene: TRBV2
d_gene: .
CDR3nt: TGTGCCAGCAGCCGTGAAGGCAGGACAGCCGTCTATGGCTACACCTTC
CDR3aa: CASSREGRTAVYGYTF

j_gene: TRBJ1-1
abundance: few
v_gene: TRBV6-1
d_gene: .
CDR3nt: TGTGCCAGCACTCCTGGACAGCCACCGACTGAAGCTTTCTTT
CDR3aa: CASTPGQPPTEAFF

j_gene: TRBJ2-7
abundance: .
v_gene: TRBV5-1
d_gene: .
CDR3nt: TGCGCCAGCAGCTTGGATCAGGGGTGGGCTGGGCAGTACTTC
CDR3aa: CASSLDQGWAGQYF

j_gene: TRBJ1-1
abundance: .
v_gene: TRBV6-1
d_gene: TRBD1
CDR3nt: TGTGCCAGCAGTGGCCAGGGGGGTGCGACTGAAGCTTTCTTT
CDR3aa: CASSGQGGATEAFF

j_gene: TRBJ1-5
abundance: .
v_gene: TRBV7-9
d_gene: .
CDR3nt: TGTGCCATCGACGAGGGTACAAATCAGCCCCAGCATTTT
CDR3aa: CAIDEGTNQPQHF

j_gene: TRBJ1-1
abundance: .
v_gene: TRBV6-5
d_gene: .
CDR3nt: TGTGCCAGCAGGAGGGAGAACGCTGAAGCTTTCTTT
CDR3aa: CASRRENAEAFF

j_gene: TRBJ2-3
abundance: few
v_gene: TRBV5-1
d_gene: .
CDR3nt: TGCGCCACCAAAGAGATGCCGAGCGCAGATACGCAGTATTTT
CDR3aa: CATKEMPSADTQYF

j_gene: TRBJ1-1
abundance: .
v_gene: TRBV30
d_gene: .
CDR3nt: TGTGCCTGGAGTCCCAGTGTTACTGAAGCTTTCTTT
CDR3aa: CAWSPSVTEAFF

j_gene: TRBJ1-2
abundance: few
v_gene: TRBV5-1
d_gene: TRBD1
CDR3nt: TGCGCCAGCAGCTTAACCGGGACAGGGGGCGCCCTCTATGGCTACACCTTC
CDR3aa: CASSLTGTGGALYGYTF

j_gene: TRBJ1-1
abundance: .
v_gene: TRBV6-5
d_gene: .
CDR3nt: TGTGCCACTCTCCGGGCGGGGGGCACGAACACTGAAGCTTTCTTT
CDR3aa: CATLRAGGTNTEAFF

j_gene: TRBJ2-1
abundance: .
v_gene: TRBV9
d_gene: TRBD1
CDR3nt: TGTGCCAGCAGCGCCAGGACAGGAAGCTCCTACAATGAGCAGTTCTTC
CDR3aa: CASSARTGSSYNEQFF

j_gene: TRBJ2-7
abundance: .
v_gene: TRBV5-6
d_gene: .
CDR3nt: TGTGCCAGCAGCTTCTCGGGGGTTGGCTACGAGCAGTACTTC
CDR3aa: CASSFSGVGYEQYF

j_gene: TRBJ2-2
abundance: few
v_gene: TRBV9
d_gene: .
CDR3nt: TGTGCCAGCAGCCCCCGCAGGGAAAACACCGGGGAGCTGTTTTTT
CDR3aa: CASSPRRENTGELFF

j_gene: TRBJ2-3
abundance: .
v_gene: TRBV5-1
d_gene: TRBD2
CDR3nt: TGCGCCAGCATGCGCGGGGGGAGCACAGATACGCAGTATTTT
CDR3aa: CASMRGGSTDTQYF